The 9 T cell receptor beta chains reported below all come from one sample, sequenced in a study of molecular identifiers for immune sequencing clone quantification. TCRdb re-derived calls from the PCR reads in MiXCR, one entry per CDR3 protein. The sample has roughly 320,000 distinct CDR3 sequences, 20% to 25% seen once. Specimen: naive CD8+ T cells from blood, with Jurkat cell RNA spiked in. Subset denoted: FACS-sorted CD8+CD4-CCR7+CD45RA+ naive T cells. Every receptor here comes from a human donor in good health. Some libraries in this study had Jurkat cell RNA spiked in.

In this sample, this clonotype turned up once. Being one base from a much bigger clone, this may be a read error. The chain links TRBV6-5 to TRBJ2-2; D remains ambiguous. Germline lookup yields CDR1 MNHEY and CDR2 SVGAGI. CDR3 size: 14 residues. V shed 8 bases and J shed 5 bases, with 15 bases lying between them. For the CDR3, the DNA is TGTGCCAGCCATGCGTATCGTGGGACCGGGGAGCTGTTTTTT. Translated: CASHAYRGTGELFF.

This clonotype showed up many times. This rearrangement joins TRBV7-9 to TRBJ1-4, with 7 bases matching TRBD1. V gave up 4 bases and J gave up 8 bases; unmatched junction bases: 7. This CDR3 comprises 14 residues. Germline values: CDR1 SEHNR, CDR2 FQNEAQ (reference sequence). The CDR3 region has the DNA TGTGCCAGCAGCTGGGGAGGGGGCGCCGAAAAACTGTTTTTT. Its protein is CASSWGGGAEKLFF.

This clonotype was found a few times. The chain joins TRBV6-2 or TRBV6-3 to TRBJ2-7, with a weak D call TRBD2 (5 bases). The CDR3 has 12 amino acids. The V and J ends lost 10 bases and 1 base respectively, with 11 bases between them. The germline CDR1 and CDR2 sequences are MNHEY and SVGEGT. CDR3 in amino acids: CAIARGSYEQYF. As DNA, the CDR3 is TGTGCCATCGCACGGGGTTCCTACGAGCAGTACTTC.

The sample holds many counts of this clonotype. CDR3 region: CASSLGGLTPEYF. CDR3 coding DNA: TGTGCCAGCAGTTTAGGCGGACTGACACCGGAGTACTTC. This chain links TRBV28 with TRBJ2-5; D is perhaps TRBD2 (5 bases). Between the trimmed V and J ends, which lost 2 bases and 12 bases, there was a span of 16 bases. The CDR3 sequence is 13 residues long. Germline V gives CDR1 MDHEN, CDR2 SYDVKM.

This clonotype was found many times. The chain couples TRBV30 to TRBJ1-1; D gene uncertain. This CDR3 has 13 amino acids. Trimming left V 1 base short and J 1 base short, with 7 bases between. Per the germline V gene, CDR1 is GTSNPN and CDR2 is SVGIG (reference sequence). The CDR3 is CAWSAQGNTEAFF. For the CDR3, the DNA is TGTGCCTGGAGTGCGCAAGGGAACACTGAAGCTTTCTTT.

A note on this clonotype: An end of the junction differs from the germline gene, which may be a read error. The genes are TRBV7-2 and TRBJ1-5; TRBD1 agrees at 9 bases. Per germline, CDR1 SGHTA and CDR2 FQGNSA. CDR3 length equals 14 residues. CDR3 coding DNA: TGTGCCGGCAGCCTAGGACAGGGGAATCAGCCCCAGCATTTT. Translation gives CAGSLGQGNQPQHF.

This clonotype came up a few times. The rearrangement joins TRBV20-1 to TRBJ1-2, with D unclear. Germline CDR1 is DFQATT and CDR2 is SNEGSKA (reference sequence). This CDR3 comprises 11 residues. Trimming left V 5 bases short and J 4 bases short, with 8 bases between. The CDR3 spells CSAASSYGYTF. CDR3 coding DNA: TGCAGTGCTGCATCCAGCTATGGCTACACCTTC.

Only a few counts were recorded for this clonotype. The chain has TRBV6-5 and TRBJ1-3; no firm D call. This CDR3 contains 13 residues. V was clipped by 8 bases and J by 0 bases, with 8 bases between them. The V gene's germline CDR1 is MNHEY and CDR2 SVGAGI. The chain's CDR3 is CASRNRSGNTIYF. The CDR3 DNA sequence: TGTGCCAGCCGAAACCGCTCTGGAAACACCATATATTTT.

There are many counts of this clonotype. The chain couples TRBV6-2 or TRBV6-3 to TRBJ1-5; D is undetermined. The V end was cut by 5 bases, the J end by 6 bases, with 8 bases between. Per germline, CDR1 MNHEY and CDR2 SVGEGT. There are 12 residues in the CDR3. The CDR3 DNA is TGTGCCAGCAGTCCACTGGGTCAGCCCCAGCATTTT. Its protein product is CASSPLGQPQHF.